This T cell receptor beta chain was observed in a study of radiation and T cells in renal cell carcinoma. This clone was observed a single time. This sample's time point: baseline pretreatment blood. Specified treatment: 15 Gy SBRT to primary tumor, nephrectomy 4 weeks later. This CDR3 contains 16 residues. CDR1 is SGHRS, CDR2 YFSETQ, per germline. V was pared by 0 bases and J by 3 bases, with 8 bases of the junction left unmatched. This table comes from immunoSEQ multiplex PCR, and its TCRdb copy is limited to in-frame clones, with some not included. Of some 100,000 clones listed, approximately 83% were seen once; the top ten hold 5% to 8%.

Source: blood, taken from a patient whose treatment included radiotherapy and nephrectomy. This TCR came from a man aged 55 to 70 with renal cell carcinoma. This chain links TRBV5-1 with TRBJ2-7; 8 bases are shared with TRBD1. CDR3 residues: CASSLAQGAGDYEQYF. CDR3 DNA: TGCGCCAGCAGCTTGGCCCAGGGGGCGGGTGACTACGAGCAGTACTTC.